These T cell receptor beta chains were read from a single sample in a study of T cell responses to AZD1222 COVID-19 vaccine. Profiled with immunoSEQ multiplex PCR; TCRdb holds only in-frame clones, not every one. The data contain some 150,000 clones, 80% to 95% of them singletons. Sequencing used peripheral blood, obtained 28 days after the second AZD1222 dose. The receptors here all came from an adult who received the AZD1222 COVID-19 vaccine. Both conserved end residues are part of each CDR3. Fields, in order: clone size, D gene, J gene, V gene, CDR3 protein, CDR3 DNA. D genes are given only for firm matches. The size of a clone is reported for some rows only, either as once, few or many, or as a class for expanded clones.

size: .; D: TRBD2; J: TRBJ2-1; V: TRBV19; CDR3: CASSIGAGVYEQFF; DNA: TGTGCCAGTAGTATAGGAGCGGGAGTGTATGAGCAGTTCTTC
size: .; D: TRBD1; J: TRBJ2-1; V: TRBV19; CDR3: CASSIGYWDSYNEQFF; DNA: TGTGCCAGTAGTATAGGGTACTGGGACAGCTACAATGAGCAGTTCTTC
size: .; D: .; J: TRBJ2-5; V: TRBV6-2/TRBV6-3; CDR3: CASSDLAPETQYF; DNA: TGTGCCAGCAGCGACTTAGCCCCAGAGACCCAGTACTTC
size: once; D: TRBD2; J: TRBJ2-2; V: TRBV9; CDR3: CASSERLAGFTGELFF; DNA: TGTGCCAGCAGCGAGCGACTAGCGGGCTTCACCGGGGAGCTGTTTTTT
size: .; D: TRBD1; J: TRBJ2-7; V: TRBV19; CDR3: CASSAAAGTGRYEQYF; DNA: TGTGCCAGTAGTGCCGCAGCCGGGACAGGGCGTTACGAGCAGTACTTC
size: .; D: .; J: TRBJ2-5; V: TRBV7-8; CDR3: CASSSLILGQETQYF; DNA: TGTGCCAGCAGCTCCCTGATACTGGGGCAAGAGACCCAGTACTTC
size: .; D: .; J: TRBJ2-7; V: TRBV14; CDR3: CASSQDVGVEQYF; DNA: TGTGCCAGCAGCCAAGATGTGGGGGTCGAGCAGTACTTC
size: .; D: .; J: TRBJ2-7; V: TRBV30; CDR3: CAWSFQENYEQYF; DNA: TGTGCCTGGAGTTTTCAGGAAAATTACGAGCAGTACTTC
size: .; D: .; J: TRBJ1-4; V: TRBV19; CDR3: CASSTGGREKLFF; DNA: TGTGCCAGTAGTACGGGGGGCCGTGAAAAACTGTTTTTT
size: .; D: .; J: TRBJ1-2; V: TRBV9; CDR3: CASSPGLATGYTF; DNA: TGTGCCAGCAGCCCCGGGCTTGCTACCGGCTACACCTTC
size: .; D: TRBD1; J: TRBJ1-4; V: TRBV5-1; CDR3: CASSYRQGAYEKLFF; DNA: TGCGCCAGCAGCTACCGACAGGGGGCTTATGAAAAACTGTTTTTT
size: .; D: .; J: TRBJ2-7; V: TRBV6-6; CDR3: CASSPSGTTYEQYF; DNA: TGTGCCAGCAGCCCCTCCGGGACCACCTACGAGCAGTACTTC
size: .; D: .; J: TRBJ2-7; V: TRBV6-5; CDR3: CASIAQAGAEQYF; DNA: TGTGCCAGCATTGCCCAGGCGGGGGCCGAGCAGTACTTC
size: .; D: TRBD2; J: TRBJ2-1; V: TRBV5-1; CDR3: CASSLASRLAGVSSYNEQFF; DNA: TGCGCCAGCAGCTTGGCCTCACGGCTAGCGGGAGTAAGCTCCTACAATGAGCAGTTCTTC
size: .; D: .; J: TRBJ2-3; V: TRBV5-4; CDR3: CASSLGSSDRTDTQYF; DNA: TGTGCCAGCAGCTTGGGTTCTAGCGACAGGACAGATACGCAGTATTTT
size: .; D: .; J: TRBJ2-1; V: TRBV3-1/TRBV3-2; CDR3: CASRGTNEQFF; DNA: TGTGCCAGCAGAGGGACGAATGAGCAGTTCTTC
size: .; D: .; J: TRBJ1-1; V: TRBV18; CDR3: CASSPSGIGTEAFF; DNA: TGTGCCAGCTCACCGTCAGGGATTGGCACTGAAGCTTTCTTT
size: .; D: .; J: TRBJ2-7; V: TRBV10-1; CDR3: CASSESVSYEQYF; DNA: TGCGCCAGCAGTGAGTCCGTCTCCTACGAGCAGTACTTC
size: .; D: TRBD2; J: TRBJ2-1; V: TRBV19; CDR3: CASRGTSGRASFNEQFF; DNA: TGTGCCAGTAGGGGGACTAGCGGGAGGGCCAGTTTCAATGAGCAGTTCTTC
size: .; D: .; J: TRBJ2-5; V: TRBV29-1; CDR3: CSFFGAQETQYF; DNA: TGCAGCTTTTTTGGGGCCCAAGAGACCCAGTACTTC
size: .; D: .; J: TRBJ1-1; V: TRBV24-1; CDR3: CATSGGGGPEAFF; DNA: TGTGCCACCAGTGGAGGAGGGGGTCCTGAAGCTTTCTTT
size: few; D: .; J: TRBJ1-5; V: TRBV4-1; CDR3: CASSPVGAGDSNQPQHF; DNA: TGCGCCAGCAGCCCCGTCGGGGCAGGGGATAGCAATCAGCCCCAGCATTTT
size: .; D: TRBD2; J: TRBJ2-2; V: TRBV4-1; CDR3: CASSQAGRGGALNTGELFF; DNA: TGCGCCAGCAGCCAAGCCGGGAGGGGGGGCGCCCTGAACACCGGGGAGCTGTTTTTT
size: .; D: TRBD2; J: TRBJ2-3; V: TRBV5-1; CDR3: CASSAGTSGRWTDTQYF; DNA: TGCGCCAGCAGCGCAGGGACTAGCGGGAGGTGGACAGATACGCAGTATTTT
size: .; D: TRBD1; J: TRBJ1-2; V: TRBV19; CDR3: CASSQTGNYGYTF; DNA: TGTGCCAGCAGTCAGACAGGGAATTATGGCTACACCTTC
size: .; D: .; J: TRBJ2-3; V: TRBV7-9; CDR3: CASSLYTDTQYF; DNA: TGTGCCAGCAGCTTATACACAGATACGCAGTATTTT
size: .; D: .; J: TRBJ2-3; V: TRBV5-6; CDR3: CASSSGYRGPDTQYF; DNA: TGTGCCAGCAGCTCGGGTTATAGGGGACCAGATACGCAGTATTTT
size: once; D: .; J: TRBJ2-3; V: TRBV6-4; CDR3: CASSDSAADTQYF; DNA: TGTGCCAGCAGTGACTCCGCAGCAGATACGCAGTATTTT
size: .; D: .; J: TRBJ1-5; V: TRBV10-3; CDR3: CAISDRRSSNQPQHF; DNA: TGTGCCATCAGTGATCGGAGGTCTAGCAATCAGCCCCAGCATTTT
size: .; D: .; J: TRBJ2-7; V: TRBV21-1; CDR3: CASSAGLQLYEQYF; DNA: TGTGCCAGCAGCGCGGGACTCCAACTATACGAGCAGTACTTC